The entry that follows covers one TCR beta chain sequence. A few counts support this clonotype. Its antigen target is currently unknown. One base away there is no much larger clone; base qualities are not given. The library relied on 5' RACE. Data came from an Illumina HiSeq 2500. A second about 7 to 12 cycle PCR used a sample-barcoded 5' primer and a J-beta primer mix. Each TCR beta cDNA molecule received a unique molecular identifier from a template-switch 5' adaptor carrying 12 random nucleotides. Each sample yielded at least 2.5 million CDR3-containing paired-end reads. First-strand cDNA was synthesized from all RNA with the Mint cDNA synthesis kit, primed by a TRBC-specific oligonucleotide. Following uracil-DNA glycosylase treatment, a first 18-cycle PCR with universal primers M1SS and BC2_uni_R was performed on all cDNA. Concerning the study's data processing: Each sample was normalized by randomly selecting 1 million high-quality reads, each carrying a distinct molecular identifier. Reads with shared molecular identifiers were discarded instead of being binned into consensus sequences. CDR3 identification, clonotype clustering and error correction used MiTCR with a Q25 quality threshold and the strictest error-elimination algorithm. Lower-bound total TCR beta diversity was estimated with a nonparametric unseen species model using Euler transformation. Using fastp trimming at Q25 and MiXCR clonotype assembly, TCRdb reanalyzed the public sequencing data and kept in-frame beta chains. Each entry merges the rows of one CDR3 protein and shows their most common DNA and genes. These V and J calls originate from TCRdb's pipeline instead of the authors' own analysis. For this sample the table gives about 800,000 distinct CDR3 sequences, of which roughly 25% were detected only once. The leading ten clones occupy under 4.5% of the sample.

The roughly 38 donors, aged about 6 to 95 years, were systemically healthy Caucasian individuals from Russia. Each donor gave about 9.7 milliliters of peripheral blood, drawn into EDTA-treated Vacutainer tubes. Ficoll-Paque density-gradient centrifugation was used to isolate PBMCs, with at least 7 million per sample. Total RNA was extracted from PBMCs with Trizol reagent, with at least 6 micrograms obtained per sample. Naive CD45RAhigh/CD27high T cell percentages were measured by flow cytometry on a PBMC aliquot from every donor. These data come from a study of blood T cells in healthy people across ages (dated by TCRdb to the mid-2010s). In terms of the full investigation: In model experiments, roughly one uniquely barcoded TCR beta cDNA molecule per two T cells was captured by template switching. Age-related changes in TCR beta repertoire diversity were measured in the study by deep sequencing normalized with unique cDNA molecular identifiers. The donors were split into four age groups: young (average 16 years), middle-aged (39), aged (roughly 60) and long-lived (roughly 88). Two additional independent replicas of 1 million unique cDNA reads from the same blood draw were analyzed for two donors (one aged 18 to 30 and one aged 80 or older).

The germline V gene supplies CDR1 MNHEY and CDR2 SVGAGI. Trimming removed 6 bases from V and 0 bases from J, leaving 8 bases between the germline ends. CDR3 length: 13 amino acids, cysteine to phenylalanine. Of the read, only the CDR3 DNA is kept; its 39 bases are in frame from base 1. Here is what the overall study found, with its caveats: Observed TCR beta diversity per million T cells fell roughly linearly with age, and a significant reduction was already apparent by age around 36. Because profiling used bulk unsorted PBMCs, naive and antigen-experienced compartments could not be compared conclusively. Total diversity estimates from one million sequenced T cells were considered lower bounds and underestimates. There was a strong correlation between observed TCR beta diversity and the percentage of naive T cells measured by flow cytometry. Because the CMV infection status of the donors was unknown, age-related changes in expanded clonotypes may potentially have been confounded. Compared with the aged group, more naive CD4+ T cells, fewer expanded clones and increased TCR diversity were shown by the long-lived group, suggesting age selection.

The same sample was also studied in work on T cells of mothers and their children. The second paper further reports: Nine systemically healthy Caucasian individuals, comprising three mothers and their six children, were included as donors. cDNA synthesis consumed the entire amount of extracted RNA, loaded at roughly 1.5 ug RNA in each 15 ul reaction. Sample barcodes and 2-4 random nucleotides were added via the M1S primer in the second PCR. Over 9 million TCR beta CDR3 reads came from each mother, compared with 2.5 million to 3.5 million reads from each child. Thymic selection shapes the output of TCR recombination in a similar way in related and unrelated pairs, and inherited differences have a minor effect. Normalized repertoire overlap was always slightly but never significantly higher in related than unrelated mother-child pairs. No persistent microchimeric T cell clones were detected, at a sensitivity of about 100 clones per million clonotypes. In the study, deep NGS was used to compare the TCR beta repertoires of mothers and children, and features distinguishing related mother-child pairs from unrelated individuals were sought. Mothers averaged roughly 40 +/- 4 years of age and children averaged roughly 11 +/- 4 years. Libraries were sequenced on Illumina HiSeq 2000 with 100+100 nt paired-end reads after adapter ligation with NEBNext reagents. Mother and child libraries were prepared a month apart and sequenced in separate runs to prevent cross-contamination. Each donor had between roughly 450,000 and 2,100,000 distinct TCR beta clonotypes identified. Naive TCR beta clonotypes were estimated from low-frequency clonotypes matched to each donor's FACS-determined naive share, without sorting.

The sequence links TRBV6-5 to TRBJ1-1; tentative D gene TRBD1, with 5 bases matching. The TCR originated in a boy aged 5 to 17 in good health. The sequenced material came from blood. The CDR3 in this case is CASRTALNTEAFF. The nucleotide sequence is given as TGTGCCAGCAGGACAGCGCTGAACACTGAAGCTTTCTTT.